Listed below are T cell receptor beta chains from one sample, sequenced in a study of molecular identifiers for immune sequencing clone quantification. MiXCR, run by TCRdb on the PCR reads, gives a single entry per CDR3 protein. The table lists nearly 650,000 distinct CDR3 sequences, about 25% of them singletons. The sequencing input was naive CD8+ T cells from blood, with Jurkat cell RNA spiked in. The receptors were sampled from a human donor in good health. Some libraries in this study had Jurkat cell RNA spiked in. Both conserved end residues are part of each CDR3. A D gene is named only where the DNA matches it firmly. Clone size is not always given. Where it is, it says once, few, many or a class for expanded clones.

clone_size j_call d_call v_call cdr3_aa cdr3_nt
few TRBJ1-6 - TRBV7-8 CASSLVSIGVYNSPLHF TGTGCCAGCAGCTTAGTAAGCATCGGGGTTTATAATTCACCCCTCCACTTT
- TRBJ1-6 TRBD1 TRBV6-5 CASSNSGTGTGSPLHF TGTGCCAGCAGTAACAGCGGGACAGGGACCGGTTCACCCCTCCACTTT
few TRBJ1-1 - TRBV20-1 CSAIAGVTEAFF TGCAGTGCTATTGCAGGGGTAACTGAAGCTTTCTTT
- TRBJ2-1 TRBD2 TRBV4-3 CASSQENTGASGSYEQFF TGCGCCAGCAGCCAAGAGAATACCGGGGCTAGCGGGAGCTATGAGCAGTTCTTC
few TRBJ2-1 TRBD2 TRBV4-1 CASSRGTSGSQNEQFF TGCGCCAGCAGCCGCGGGACTAGCGGGAGTCAGAATGAGCAGTTCTTC
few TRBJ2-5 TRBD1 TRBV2 CASRADRGQETQYF TGTGCCAGCAGGGCGGACAGGGGACAAGAGACCCAGTACTTC
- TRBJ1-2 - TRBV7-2 CASSLGTAIYGYTF TGTGCCAGCAGCTTAGGGACAGCCATCTATGGCTACACCTTC
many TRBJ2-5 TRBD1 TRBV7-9 CASSRQGEGAQETQYF TGTGCCAGCAGCCGACAGGGAGAGGGTGCCCAAGAGACCCAGTACTTC
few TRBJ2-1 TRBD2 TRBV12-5 CASGLASGGLSSYNEQFF TGTGCTAGTGGTTTGGCTAGCGGGGGGCTGAGCTCCTACAATGAGCAGTTCTTC
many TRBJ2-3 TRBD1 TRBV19 CASAGDSYTDTQYF TGTGCCAGTGCTGGGGACAGCTACACAGATACGCAGTATTTT
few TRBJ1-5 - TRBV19 CASSTFSLRGAGNQPQHF TGTGCCAGTAGTACCTTTTCATTGAGGGGGGCCGGCAATCAGCCCCAGCATTTT
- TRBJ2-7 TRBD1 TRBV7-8 CASSYTGGIYDEQYF TGTGCCAGCAGCTATACAGGGGGCATTTACGACGAGCAGTACTTC
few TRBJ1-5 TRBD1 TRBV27 CASSLSGGASQPQHF TGTGCCAGCAGTTTGTCAGGGGGCGCTTCTCAGCCCCAGCATTTT
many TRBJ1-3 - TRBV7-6 CASSLGGTGNTIYF TGTGCCAGCAGCTTAGGGGGCACTGGAAACACCATATATTTT
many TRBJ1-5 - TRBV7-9 CASSHTAQPQHF TGTGCCAGCAGCCACACAGCTCAGCCCCAGCATTTT
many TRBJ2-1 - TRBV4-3 CASSQGRWGGDEQFF TGCGCCAGCAGCCAAGGAAGGTGGGGAGGCGATGAGCAGTTCTTC
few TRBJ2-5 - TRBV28 CATREGRQTQYF TGTGCCACCCGGGAAGGGCGGCAGACCCAGTACTTC
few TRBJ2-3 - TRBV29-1 CSVEDRGFTEYTDTQYF TGCAGCGTTGAAGACCGAGGATTTACGGAATACACAGATACGCAGTATTTT
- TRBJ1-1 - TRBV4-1 CASSQLGGSEAFF TGCGCCAGCAGCCAATTGGGGGGCAGTGAAGCTTTCTTT
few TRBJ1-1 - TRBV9 CASSDHRDTEAFF TGTGCCAGCAGCGACCACAGGGACACTGAAGCTTTCTTT
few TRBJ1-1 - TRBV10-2 CASSGWGTSEAFF TGCGCCAGCAGTGGGTGGGGTACCAGTGAAGCTTTCTTT
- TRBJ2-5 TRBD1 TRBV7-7 CASSLTGTGGGTQYF TGTGCCAGCAGCTTAACCGGGACAGGGGGCGGGACCCAGTACTTC
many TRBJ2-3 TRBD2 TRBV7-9 CASHLGASGDTDTQYF TGTGCCAGCCACTTGGGGGCTAGCGGGGACACAGATACGCAGTATTTT
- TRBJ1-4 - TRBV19 CASSTVGSEKLFF TGTGCCAGTAGCACCGTGGGGTCGGAAAAACTGTTTTTT
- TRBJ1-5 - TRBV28 CASSWTNQPQHF TGTGCCAGCAGTTGGACTAATCAGCCCCAGCATTTT
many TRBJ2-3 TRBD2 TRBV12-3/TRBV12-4 CASTSVIAGGTDTQYF TGTGCCAGCACCTCCGTTATAGCGGGAGGTACAGATACGCAGTATTTT
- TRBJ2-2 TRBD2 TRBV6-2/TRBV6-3 CASSYSAGGMTGELFF TGTGCCAGCAGTTACTCAGCGGGAGGGATGACCGGGGAGCTGTTTTTT
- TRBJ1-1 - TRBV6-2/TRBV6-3 CASSRGGNTEAFF TGTGCCAGCAGTAGAGGCGGGAACACTGAAGCTTTCTTT
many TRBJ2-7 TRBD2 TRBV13 CASSPTGTSREQYF TGTGCCAGCAGCCCCACCGGGACTAGCAGAGAGCAGTACTTC
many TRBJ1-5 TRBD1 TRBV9 CASSVTGGPNQPQHF TGTGCCAGCAGCGTAACAGGGGGCCCCAATCAGCCCCAGCATTTT
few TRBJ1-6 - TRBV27 CATKKIHSPLHF TGTGCCACCAAAAAAATCCACTCACCCCTCCACTTT
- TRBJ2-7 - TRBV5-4 CASSPGDIYEQYF TGTGCCAGCAGCCCGGGGGACATTTACGAGCAGTACTTC
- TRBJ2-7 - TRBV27 CASSLGSELYF TGTGCCAGCAGTTTAGGTTCAGAGCTGTACTTC
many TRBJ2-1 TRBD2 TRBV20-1 CSARDRGTRYNEQFF TGCAGTGCTAGAGATCGAGGGACTAGATACAATGAGCAGTTCTTC